Presented here are 9 T cell receptor beta chains from one specimen sequenced in a study of metastatic and nonmetastatic thyroid tumors. Patients were all untreated before their thyroid surgery. TCRdb re-called clones from the PCR reads using MiXCR. Among some 28,000 clones listed, around 20% were seen once. The sample taken for sequencing was blood. These TCRs come from a female donor with papillary thyroid cancer or a benign thyroid nodule (not recorded which). Some clones in this sample may be carry-over from other donors' samples.

The chain recombines TRBV7-8 with TRBJ2-7; weak D call: TRBD1 (6 bases). V dropped 0 bases and J dropped 5 bases, with 11 bases sitting between them. Per the germline V gene, CDR1 is SGHVS and CDR2 is FQNEAQ. This CDR3 region has 14 residues. The CDR3 loop reads CASSLAGASDEQYF. The CDR3 region has the DNA TGTGCCAGCAGCTTAGCGGGGGCGAGTGACGAGCAGTACTTC.

This clone was seen a few times. The J gene is TRBJ2-1, the V gene TRBV6-1; 7 positions match TRBD1. The CDR3 is 15 amino acids. Trimming cost V 4 bases and J 9 bases; bases outside gene matches: 12. Germline V gene lookup returns CDR1 MNHNS and CDR2 SASEGT. The CDR3 DNA follows: TGTGCCAGCAGTGCCAACAGGGGCGAAAGGAGTGAGCAGTTCTTC. This encodes CASSANRGERSEQFF.

This clone was counted ten times or more. The chain couples TRBV20-1 to TRBJ2-7, with D perhaps assigned TRBD1 or TRBD2 (5 bases each). This CDR3 region has 13 residues. Trimming stripped 2 bases from V and 1 base from J, with 9 bases between. Germline V gene data show CDR1 as DFQATT and CDR2 as SNEGSKA (reference sequence). CDR3 DNA sequence: TGCAGTGCTAGAAGGGACGGTTCCTACGAGCAGTACTTC. It encodes CSARRDGSYEQYF.

This clone was seen repeatedly, ten times or more. The V and J genes are TRBV24-1 and TRBJ1-2; 10 bases align to TRBD1. CDR3 size: 14 residues. The V gene's germline CDR1 is KGHDR and CDR2 SFDVKD. J gave up 6 bases and V 4 bases, and 4 bases lay outside the gene matches. The CDR3 nucleotides read TGTGCCACCAGTGAAGACGGGACAGGGGATGGCTACACCTTC. Its translation is CATSEDGTGDGYTF.

This clone has just a few counts. V is TRBV6-1 and J is TRBJ2-7, with 10 positions matching TRBD1. Germline V gives CDR1 MNHNS, CDR2 SASEGT. This CDR3 comprises 15 residues. V was clipped by 6 bases and J by 0 bases; unmatched bases: 5. CDR3 region: CASSDRGLLSYEQYF. The CDR3 region has the DNA TGTGCCAGCAGCGACAGGGGGCTTCTCTCCTACGAGCAGTACTTC.

This clone was observed a few times. This rearrangement joins TRBV28 to TRBJ1-2; D is undetermined. The V and J ends lost 1 base and 2 bases respectively, with 11 bases between them. CDR1 and CDR2 from the germline V gene are MDHEN and SYDVKM. CDR3 size: 15 residues. The CDR3 sequence: CASSLLQLGNYGYTF. The CDR3, as DNA: TGTGCCAGCAGTTTATTACAGCTTGGAAACTATGGCTACACCTTC.

This clone was picked up a small number of times. One junction end disagrees with the germline gene, perhaps due to a read error. V usage is TRBV15 and J usage is TRBJ2-3, with unresolved D. This CDR3 is built from 13 residues. Per germline, CDR1 LNHNV and CDR2 YYDKDF (reference sequence). The CDR3 region has the DNA TGTGTCACCGAGGACCAGCTAACATATACGCAGTATTTT. It encodes CVTEDQLTYTQYF.

Only a few counts were recorded for this clone. The chain carries TRBV19 and TRBJ1-5; 7 nucleotides align to TRBD1. The V and J ends lost 5 bases and 5 bases, in that order; junction bases with no gene match: 9. Looked up from germline, CDR1 is LNHDA and CDR2 is SQIVND (reference sequence). There are 15 residues in the CDR3. The CDR3 spells CASSPTGQLDQPQHF. The CDR3 DNA is TGTGCCAGTAGTCCGACGGGACAGCTCGATCAGCCCCAGCATTTT.

This clone was found a few times. The conserved phenylalanine or tryptophan is not found at the CDR3 terminus, so this likely reflects a read error. The chain employs TRBV19 and TRBJ2-1; perhaps TRBD1 as D (5 bases). This CDR3 is 14 amino acids long. V lost 7 bases and J lost 6, with 16 bases in between. CDR1 is LNHDA, CDR2 SQIVND, per germline (reference sequence). The CDR3 DNA is TGTGCCAGTAAGGAAGGGGATCACTGCAATGAGCAGTTCTTA. Translating gives CASKEGDHCNEQFL.